This T cell receptor beta chain was retrieved from a study of OX40 agonist ivuxolimab in advanced cancers. Measured with immunoSEQ multiplex PCR; TCRdb has only the in-frame clones, and not every one. Of approximately 70,000 clones detected, approximately 90% appear once; the ten largest clones hold 1% to 1.2%. Autoimmune disease history or systemic immunosuppression disqualified patients. This clone was seen just once. The V end was cut by 8 bases, the J end by 5 bases, with 12 bases between. The CDR3 length is 13 residues. The V gene's germline CDR1 is MNHEY and CDR2 SVGAGI. V is TRBV6-5 and J is TRBJ1-4, with D hard to call. The TCR was taken from an adult with an advanced solid tumor such as melanoma, head and neck, liver or kidney cancer. This specimen was CD4+ or CD8+ T cells sorted from blood, taken in a trial of the OX40 agonist ivuxolimab. The CDR3 DNA reads TGTGCCAGCGCGCGGATCAACAATGAAAAACTGTTTTTT. It codes for CASARINNEKLFF.